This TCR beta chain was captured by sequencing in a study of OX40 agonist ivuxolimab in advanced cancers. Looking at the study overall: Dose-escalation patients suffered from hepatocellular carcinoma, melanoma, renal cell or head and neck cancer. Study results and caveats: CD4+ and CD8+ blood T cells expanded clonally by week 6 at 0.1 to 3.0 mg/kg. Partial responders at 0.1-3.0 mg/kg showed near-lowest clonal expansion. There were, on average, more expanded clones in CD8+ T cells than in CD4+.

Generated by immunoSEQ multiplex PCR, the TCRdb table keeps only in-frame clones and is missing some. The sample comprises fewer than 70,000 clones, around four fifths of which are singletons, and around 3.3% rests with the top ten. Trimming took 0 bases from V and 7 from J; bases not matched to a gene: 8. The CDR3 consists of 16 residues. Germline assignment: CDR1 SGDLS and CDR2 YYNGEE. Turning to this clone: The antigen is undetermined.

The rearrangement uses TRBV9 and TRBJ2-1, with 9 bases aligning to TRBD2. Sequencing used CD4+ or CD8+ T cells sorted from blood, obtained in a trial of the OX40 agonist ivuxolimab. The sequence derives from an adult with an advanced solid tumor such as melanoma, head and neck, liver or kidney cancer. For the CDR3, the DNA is TGTGCCAGCAGCGTAGCCGGGACTAGCTTAGGGAATGAGCAGTTCTTC. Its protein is CASSVAGTSLGNEQFF. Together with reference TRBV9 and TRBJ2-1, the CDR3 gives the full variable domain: DSGVTQTPKHLITATGQRVTLRCSPRSGDLSVYWYQQSLDQGLQFLIQYYNGEERAKGNILERFSAQQFPDLHSELNLSSLELGDSALYFCASSVAGTSLGNEQFFGPGTRLTVL.